Listed here are 25 T cell receptor beta chains from one sample, sequenced in a study of blood T cell repertoires in COVID-19. TCRdb's table, derived via immunoSEQ multiplex PCR, lists solely in-frame clones and lacks some. Seen here are under 30,000 clones, about 94% observed once, and the top ten hold under 4.5%. The sequenced sample consisted of peripheral blood. These TCRs come from a human donor with active COVID-19. The donor label of this sample is uncertain.

V usage is TRBV5-1 and J usage is TRBJ2-2, with D possibly matching TRBD2 (7 bases). Germline V gives CDR1 SGHRS, CDR2 YFSETQ. Trimming left V 7 bases short and J 5 bases short, with 15 bases between. There are 14 residues in the CDR3. CDR3 residues: CASALRGGTGELFF. The DNA for the CDR3 is TGCGCCAGCGCCCTTAGGGGGGGGACCGGGGAGCTGTTTTTT.

The gene calls are TRBV6-4 and TRBJ2-5, with D tentatively TRBD1 (6 bases). Trimming cost V 3 bases and J 5 bases, with 19 bases left between them. This CDR3 is built from 16 residues. CDR1 MRHNA and CDR2 SNTAGT come from the germline V gene. CDR3 coding DNA: TGTGCCAGCAGTGAAAACCCCGGACAGATCGGGGAGACCCAGTACTTC. It codes for CASSENPGQIGETQYF.

The J gene is TRBJ2-2, the V gene TRBV2; 9 bases align to TRBD2. CDR3 length: 17 residues. Germline values: CDR1 SNHLY, CDR2 FYNNEI. With 6 bases clipped from V and 2 bases from J, the junction kept 10 bases outside the gene matches. The CDR3 spells CASSPQGLAGNTGELFF. CDR3 sequence (DNA): TGTGCCAGCAGCCCGCAGGGTCTAGCGGGAAACACCGGGGAGCTGTTTTTT.

The chain recombines TRBV5-6 with TRBJ1-2; TRBD1 matches 10 bases. From germline, CDR1 is SGHDT and CDR2 YYEEEE. Losses at the gene ends were 4 bases for V and 4 bases for J; bases not matched to a gene: 10. The CDR3 contains 16 residues. The CDR3 sequence: CASSRGTGAFGYGYTF. For the CDR3, the DNA is TGTGCCAGCAGCCGTGGGACAGGGGCCTTTGGCTATGGCTACACCTTC.

The V call is TRBV18, the J call TRBJ2-2; 11 positions agree with TRBD2. Germline V gene lookup returns CDR1 KGHSH and CDR2 LQKENI. CDR3 length equals 19 residues. V dropped 2 bases and J dropped 1; count of bases not matched to a gene: 9. CDR3 DNA sequence: TGTGCCAGCTCACCATCCGGCCTAGCGGGGGGCCGGAACACCGGGGAGCTGTTTTTT. Translation gives CASSPSGLAGGRNTGELFF.

The gene calls are TRBV7-8 and TRBJ1-3; weak D call: TRBD1 (6 bases). Trimming shortened V by 5 bases and J by 6 bases, and 14 bases separated the two germline ends. CDR1 and CDR2 from the germline V gene are SGHVS and FQNEAQ. There are 14 residues in the CDR3. The CDR3 sequence is CASSQRQAENTIYF. In DNA, the CDR3 is TGTGCCAGCAGCCAAAGACAGGCTGAAAACACCATATATTTT.

The rearrangement links TRBV7-9 to TRBJ2-1; the match to TRBD2 covers 12 bases. In germline, CDR1 is SEHNR, CDR2 FQNEAQ (reference sequence). Trimming cost V 5 bases and J 3 bases; bases outside gene matches: 2. The CDR3 runs 15 residues. In DNA, the CDR3 is TGTGCCAGCAGCCGGACTAGCGGGAACTACAATGAGCAGTTCTTC. This gives the protein CASSRTSGNYNEQFF.

This chain connects TRBV11-3 to TRBJ2-3, with a tentative D call TRBD1 (5 bases). Trimming shortened V by 1 base and J by 4 bases, and 9 bases separated the two germline ends. Germline-derived CDR1 and CDR2 are SGHNT and YENEEA. This CDR3 is built from 14 residues. CDR3 amino acids: CASSLGDRADTQYF. The CDR3 DNA follows: TGTGCCAGCAGCTTAGGAGACAGAGCAGATACGCAGTATTTT.

CDR3 nucleotides: TGTGCCAGCAGCAGGGGGCGTAACACTGAAGCTTTCTTT. Translating gives CASSRGRNTEAFF. This sequence joins TRBV6-2 or TRBV6-3 and TRBJ1-1; 8 positions match TRBD1. Per the germline V gene, CDR1 is MNHEY and CDR2 is SVGEGT. The V and J ends lost 6 bases and 2 bases, in that order; junction bases with no gene match: 2. The CDR3 is 13 amino acids.

The rearrangement links TRBV5-1 to TRBJ2-7, with 9 nucleotides matching TRBD1. V trimming: 0 bases; J trimming: 2 bases; junction bases outside the gene matches: 3. Germline lookup yields CDR1 SGHRS and CDR2 YFSETQ. The CDR3 consists of 15 residues. The CDR3 loop reads CASSLGTGDTYEQYF. CDR3 bases: TGCGCCAGCAGCTTGGGGACAGGGGATACCTACGAGCAGTACTTC.

The chain recombines TRBV6-5 with TRBJ2-5; 8 bases fit TRBD1. CDR3 length: 14 residues. Germline V gene lookup returns CDR1 MNHEY and CDR2 SVGAGI. V was pared by 5 bases and J by 1 base, with 3 bases of the junction left unmatched. CDR3 sequence reads: CASSQGALQETQYF. The CDR3 DNA reads TGTGCCAGCAGTCAGGGGGCTCTCCAAGAGACCCAGTACTTC.

This clone has just one count. V and J are TRBV11-2 and TRBJ2-1, with no clear D. The V end lost 1 base, the J end lost 0 bases, and 10 bases lay between the germline ends. CDR3 length equals 16 residues. Germline assignment: CDR1 SGHAT and CDR2 FQNNGV. The CDR3 DNA sequence: TGTGCCAGCAGCTTAGGTCCAGAAAGCTCCTACAATGAGCAGTTCTTC. Its translation is CASSLGPESSYNEQFF.

This sequence joins TRBV30 and TRBJ1-6; the D is unclear. Trimming left V 8 bases short and J 0 bases short, with 8 bases between. Looked up from germline, CDR1 is GTSNPN and CDR2 is SVGIG (reference sequence). There are 13 residues in the CDR3. For the CDR3, the DNA is TGTGCCCGCGCCAACTCCTATAATTCACCCCTCCACTTT. Translated, it gives CARANSYNSPLHF.

The chain recombines TRBV4-2 with TRBJ2-7; 13 bases map to TRBD2. Trimming took 4 bases from V and 3 from J; bases not matched to a gene: 6. Germline CDR1 and CDR2: LGHNA and YNFKEQ. This CDR3 comprises 16 residues. The CDR3 protein is CASSLGLAGDHYEQYF. DNA for the CDR3: TGTGCCAGCAGCCTAGGACTAGCGGGAGATCACTACGAGCAGTACTTC.

This chain connects TRBV12-3 or TRBV12-4 to TRBJ2-7, with D unclear. V shed 3 bases and J shed 0 bases, with 6 bases lying between them. CDR3 length: 13 residues. The CDR3 sequence: CASSFDISYEQYF. The CDR3, as DNA: TGTGCCAGCAGTTTTGACATCTCCTACGAGCAGTACTTC.

The V gene is TRBV7-2, the J gene TRBJ1-6; a weak D match, TRBD1 (6 bases). The CDR3 totals 15 residues. The V end was cut by 5 bases, the J end by 10 bases, with 18 bases between. The germline gives CDR1 SGHTA, CDR2 FQGNSA. The CDR3 here is CASSTTGGQPSPLHF. The CDR3 coding sequence is TGTGCCAGCAGCACTACGGGGGGGCAACCGTCACCCCTCCACTTT. Together with reference TRBV7-2 and TRBJ1-6, the CDR3 gives the full variable domain: GAGVSQSPSNKVTEKGKDVELRCDPISGHTALYWYRQSLGQGLEFLIYFQGNSAPDKSGLPSDRFSAERTGGSVSTLTIQRTQQEDSAVYLCASSTTGGQPSPLHFGNGTRLTVT.

V is TRBV24-1 and J is TRBJ2-3; 8 bases map to TRBD2. The junction had 9 bases not matched to a gene; V was cut back by 3 bases and J by 2 bases. There are 17 residues in the CDR3. From germline, CDR1 is KGHDR and CDR2 SFDVKD. The CDR3 sequence is CATSDPTSGSPTDTQYF. CDR3 DNA: TGTGCCACCAGTGATCCCACTAGCGGTTCCCCCACAGATACGCAGTATTTT.

This clone has a single count. The rearrangement joins TRBV10-3 to TRBJ2-7, with D hard to call. Trimming pared 7 bases from V and 2 bases from J, leaving 15 bases between. CDR3 length equals 14 residues. Per germline, CDR1 ENHRY and CDR2 SYGVKD. The CDR3 DNA is TGTGCCATCACCCCGAGAGCTGAAACCTACGAGCAGTACTTC. Its translation: CAITPRAETYEQYF.

This chain links TRBV5-1 with TRBJ2-2; the D gene is possibly TRBD1 (5 bases). The germline V gene encodes CDR1 SGHRS and CDR2 YFSETQ. The CDR3 is 14 amino acids. Trimming left V 4 bases short and J 9 bases short, with 16 bases between. The CDR3 nucleotides read TGCGCCAGCAGCCAACAAACAGGTTCAAGGGAGCTGTTTTTT. Its translation is CASSQQTGSRELFF.

On this clone: Germline is not matched at one junction end, which may reflect a read error. This chain links TRBV9 with TRBJ2-7; tentatively, D is TRBD1 (6 bases). Germline V gene data show CDR1 as SGDLS and CDR2 as YYNGEE. The CDR3 extends over 11 amino acids. CDR3 nucleotides: TGTGCCAGCAGCGAGAGACAGGCGAGGTGCTTC. It translates to CASSERQARCF.

The rearrangement joins TRBV7-2 to TRBJ2-2; 9 bases line up with TRBD2. V lost 5 bases and J lost 5; bases outside the gene matches: 9. CDR3 length: 16 amino acids. Germline V gene data show CDR1 as SGHTA and CDR2 as FQGNSA. The DNA of the CDR3 is TGTGCCAGCAGCCTGACTAGCGGATGGTCGACCGGGGAGCTGTTTTTT. Translating gives CASSLTSGWSTGELFF.

The chain has TRBV7-2 and TRBJ1-5; D ambiguous. The CDR3 covers 14 residues. Germline V gene lookup returns CDR1 SGHTA and CDR2 FQGNSA. Between the trimmed V and J ends, which lost 3 bases and 3 bases, there was a span of 9 bases. The chain's CDR3 is CASSFSGTNQPQHF. CDR3 nucleotides: TGTGCCAGCAGCTTCTCGGGTACCAATCAGCCCCAGCATTTT.

The chain employs TRBV19 and TRBJ2-1; 7 bases align to TRBD2. The CDR3 has 14 residues. V gave up 5 bases and J gave up 3 bases; unmatched junction bases: 4. Germline V gene lookup returns CDR1 LNHDA and CDR2 SQIVND (reference sequence). The CDR3 DNA sequence: TGTGCCAGTAGTCCTAGCGGCAGCTACAATGAGCAGTTCTTC. It translates to CASSPSGSYNEQFF.

The CDR3 loop is CASSPQGRTEKLFF. CDR3 nucleotide sequence: TGCGCCAGCAGTCCACAGGGGAGGACTGAAAAACTGTTTTTT. J is TRBJ1-4 and V is TRBV5-1; TRBD1 matches 7 bases. CDR3 length: 14 residues. Unmatched junction bases numbered 8, after V lost 5 bases and J lost 7 bases. The germline gives CDR1 SGHRS, CDR2 YFSETQ.

This chain connects TRBV10-3 to TRBJ2-5, with D tentatively TRBD2 (6 bases). The CDR3 is 12 amino acids. Germline CDR1 ENHRY, CDR2 SYGVKD. V lost 4 bases, J lost 9 bases, and 12 bases lay in between. CDR3 amino acids: CAISVDWGAQYF. CDR3 in DNA: TGTGCCATCAGTGTGGACTGGGGGGCCCAGTACTTC.